Listed here are 3 T cell receptor beta chains from one sample, sequenced in a study of monozygotic twins with inflammatory bowel disease. TCRdb re-called the 5' RACE reads; one entry per CDR3 protein, DNA not given. The listing records about 420,000 distinct CDR3 sequences. Sequencing was performed on blood. These receptors came from a human donor with ulcerative colitis or Crohn's disease, or a healthy co-twin of an affected twin (not recorded which).

This chain uses TRBV24-1 with TRBJ2-5; TCRdb names TRBD1, which stays unverified in the absence of DNA. The germline V gene encodes CDR1 KGHDR and CDR2 SFDVKD. The CDR3 contains 16 residues. The CDR3 sequence: CATSDWTGGSQETQYF.

This chain links TRBV10-3 with TRBJ2-1; with no DNA, the TCRdb D assignment of TRBD2 cannot be verified. CDR3 size: 13 residues. Germline CDR1 and CDR2: ENHRY and SYGVKD. The CDR3 sequence: CAITESGGLEQFF.

The rearrangement links TRBV25-1 to TRBJ2-7; the D gene TCRdb calls, TRBD1, cannot be checked with no DNA. Germline V gene sequence: CDR1 MGHDK, CDR2 SYGVNS. This CDR3 comprises 15 residues. CDR3 amino acids: CASSEPGTGSYEQYF.